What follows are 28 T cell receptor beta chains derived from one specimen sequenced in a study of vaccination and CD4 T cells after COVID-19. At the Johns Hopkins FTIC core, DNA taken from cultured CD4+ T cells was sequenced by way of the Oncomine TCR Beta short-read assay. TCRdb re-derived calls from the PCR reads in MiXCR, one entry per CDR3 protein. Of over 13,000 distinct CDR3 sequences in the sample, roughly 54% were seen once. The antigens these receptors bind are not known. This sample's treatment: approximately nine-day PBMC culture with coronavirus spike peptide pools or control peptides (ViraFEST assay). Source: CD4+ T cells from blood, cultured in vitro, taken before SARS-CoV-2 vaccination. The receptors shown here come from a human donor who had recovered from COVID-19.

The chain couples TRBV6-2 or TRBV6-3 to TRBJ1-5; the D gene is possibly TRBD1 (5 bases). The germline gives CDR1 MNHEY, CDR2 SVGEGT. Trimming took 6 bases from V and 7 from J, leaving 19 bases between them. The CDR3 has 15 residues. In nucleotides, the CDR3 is TGTGCCAGCAGACTACCCGGGCCCCGGGGCCAGCCCCAGCATTTT. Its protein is CASRLPGPRGQPQHF.

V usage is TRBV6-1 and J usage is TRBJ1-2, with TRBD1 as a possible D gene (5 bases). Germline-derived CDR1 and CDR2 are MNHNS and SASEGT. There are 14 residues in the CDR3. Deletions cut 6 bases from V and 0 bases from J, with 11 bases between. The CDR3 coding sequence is TGTGCCAGCAGGAGGGACGGAGCTAACTATGGCTACACCTTC. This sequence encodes CASRRDGANYGYTF.

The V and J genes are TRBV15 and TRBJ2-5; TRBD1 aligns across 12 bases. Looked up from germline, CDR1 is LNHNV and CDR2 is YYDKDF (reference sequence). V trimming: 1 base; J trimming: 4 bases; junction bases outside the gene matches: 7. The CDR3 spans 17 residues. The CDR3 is CATSRGTGTGGLETQYF. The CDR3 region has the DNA TGTGCCACCAGCAGAGGCACCGGGACAGGGGGCCTAGAGACCCAGTACTTC.

The CDR3 loop reads CASSFSYGGERQYF. For the CDR3, the DNA is TGTGCCAGCAGTTTCTCATACGGGGGGGAAAGGCAGTACTTC. The chain recombines TRBV27 with TRBJ2-7; TRBD2 matches at 8 bases. J was trimmed by 9 bases and V by 3 bases; bases with no gene match: 10. Per germline, CDR1 MNHEY and CDR2 SMNVEV (reference sequence). This CDR3 comprises 14 residues.

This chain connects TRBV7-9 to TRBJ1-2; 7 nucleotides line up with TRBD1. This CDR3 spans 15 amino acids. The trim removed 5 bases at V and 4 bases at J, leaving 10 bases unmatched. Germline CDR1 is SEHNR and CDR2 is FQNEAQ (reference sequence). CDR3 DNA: TGTGCCAGCAGCCCGCGGACAGGCGAGACCTATGGCTACACCTTC. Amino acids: CASSPRTGETYGYTF.

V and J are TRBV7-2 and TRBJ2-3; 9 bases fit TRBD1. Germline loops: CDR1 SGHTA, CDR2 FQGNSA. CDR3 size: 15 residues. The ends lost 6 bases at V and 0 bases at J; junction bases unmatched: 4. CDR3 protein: CASREDRGSTDTQYF. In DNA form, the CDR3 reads TGTGCCAGCAGGGAGGACAGGGGTAGCACAGATACGCAGTATTTT. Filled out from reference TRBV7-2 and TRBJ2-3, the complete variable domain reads GAGVSQSPSNKVTEKGKDVELRCDPISGHTALYWYRQSLGQGLEFLIYFQGNSAPDKSGLPSDRFSAERTGGSVSTLTIQRTQQEDSAVYLCASREDRGSTDTQYFGPGTRLTVL.

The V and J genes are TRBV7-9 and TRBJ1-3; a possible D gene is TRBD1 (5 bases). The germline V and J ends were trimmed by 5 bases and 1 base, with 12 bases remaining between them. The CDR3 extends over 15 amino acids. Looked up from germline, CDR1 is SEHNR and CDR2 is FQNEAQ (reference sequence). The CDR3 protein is CASSTAAGSGNTIYF. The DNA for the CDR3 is TGTGCCAGCAGCACCGCCGCAGGGTCTGGAAACACCATATATTTT.

CDR3 nucleotides: TGTGCCAGCAGCTTAATTACAGGGATGAACACTGAAGCTTTCTTT. This codes for CASSLITGMNTEAFF. V gene TRBV7-2 combines with J gene TRBJ1-1, with D perhaps matching TRBD1 (6 bases). With 2 bases removed from V and 0 bases from J, the gap between germline ends came to 10 bases. The CDR3 is 15 residues long. Germline V gene sequence: CDR1 SGHTA, CDR2 FQGNSA.

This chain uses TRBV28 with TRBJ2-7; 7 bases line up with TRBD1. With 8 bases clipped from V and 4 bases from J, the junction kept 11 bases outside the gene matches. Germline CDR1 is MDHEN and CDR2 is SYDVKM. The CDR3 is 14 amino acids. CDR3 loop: CASEGRDRGYEQYF. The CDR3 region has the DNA TGTGCCAGCGAGGGCCGGGACAGAGGATACGAGCAGTACTTC.

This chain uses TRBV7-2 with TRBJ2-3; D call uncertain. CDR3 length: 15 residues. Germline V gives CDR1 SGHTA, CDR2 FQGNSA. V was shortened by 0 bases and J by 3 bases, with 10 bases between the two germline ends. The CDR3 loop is CASSLAFILTDTQYF. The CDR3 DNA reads TGTGCCAGCAGCTTAGCGTTCATCCTAACAGATACGCAGTATTTT. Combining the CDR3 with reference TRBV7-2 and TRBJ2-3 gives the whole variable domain GAGVSQSPSNKVTEKGKDVELRCDPISGHTALYWYRQSLGQGLEFLIYFQGNSAPDKSGLPSDRFSAERTGGSVSTLTIQRTQQEDSAVYLCASSLAFILTDTQYFGPGTRLTVL.

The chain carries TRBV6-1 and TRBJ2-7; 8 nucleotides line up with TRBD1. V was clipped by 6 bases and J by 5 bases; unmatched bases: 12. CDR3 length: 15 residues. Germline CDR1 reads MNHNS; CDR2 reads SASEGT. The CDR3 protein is CASRPTRTGHDEQYF. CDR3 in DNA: TGTGCCAGCAGACCAACCCGGACAGGGCACGACGAGCAGTACTTC.

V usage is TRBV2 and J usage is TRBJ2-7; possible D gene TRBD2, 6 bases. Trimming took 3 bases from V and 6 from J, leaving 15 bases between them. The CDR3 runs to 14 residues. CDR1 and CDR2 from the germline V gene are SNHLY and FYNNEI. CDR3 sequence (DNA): TGTGCCAGCAGTGACGGGACTCCCGCCATCGAGCAGTACTTC. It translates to CASSDGTPAIEQYF.

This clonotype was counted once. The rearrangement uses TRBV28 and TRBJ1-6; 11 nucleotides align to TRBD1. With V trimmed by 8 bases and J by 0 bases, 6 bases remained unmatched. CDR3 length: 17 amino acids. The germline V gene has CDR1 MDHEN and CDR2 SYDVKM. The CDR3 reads CASGGQGESSYNSPLHF. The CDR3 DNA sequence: TGTGCCAGCGGGGGACAGGGGGAGAGCTCCTATAATTCACCCCTCCACTTT.

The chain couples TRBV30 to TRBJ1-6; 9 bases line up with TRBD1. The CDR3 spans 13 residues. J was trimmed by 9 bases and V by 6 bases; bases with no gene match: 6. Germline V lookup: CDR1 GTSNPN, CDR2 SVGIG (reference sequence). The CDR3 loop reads CACSGTGISPLHF. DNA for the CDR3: TGTGCCTGTTCCGGGACAGGGATTTCACCCCTCCACTTT.

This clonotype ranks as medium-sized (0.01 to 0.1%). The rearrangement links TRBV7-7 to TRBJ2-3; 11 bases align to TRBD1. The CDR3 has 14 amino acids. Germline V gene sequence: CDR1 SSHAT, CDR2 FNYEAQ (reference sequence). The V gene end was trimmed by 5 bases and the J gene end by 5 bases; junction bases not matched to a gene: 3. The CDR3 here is CASSRTGGRDTQYF. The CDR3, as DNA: TGTGCCAGCAGCCGGACAGGGGGCAGAGATACGCAGTATTTT.

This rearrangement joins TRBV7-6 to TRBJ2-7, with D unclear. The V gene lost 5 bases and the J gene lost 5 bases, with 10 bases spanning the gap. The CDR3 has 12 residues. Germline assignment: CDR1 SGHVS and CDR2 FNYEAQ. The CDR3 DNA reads TGTGCCAGCAGCCTCGGGTTTCACGAGCAGTACTTC. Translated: CASSLGFHEQYF.

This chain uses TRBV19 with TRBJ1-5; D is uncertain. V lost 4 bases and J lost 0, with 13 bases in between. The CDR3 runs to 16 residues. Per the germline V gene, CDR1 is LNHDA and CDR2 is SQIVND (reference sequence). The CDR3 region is CASSTTRAYSNQPQHF. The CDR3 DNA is TGTGCCAGTAGTACCACTCGGGCCTATAGCAATCAGCCCCAGCATTTT.

The CDR3 loop is CASSLGGQGLNYGYTF. In nucleotides, the CDR3 is TGTGCCAGCAGCTTGGGGGGACAGGGCCTAAACTATGGCTACACCTTC. This sequence joins TRBV5-4 and TRBJ1-2; TRBD1 aligns across 9 bases. V lost 0 bases to trimming and J lost 2 bases; unmatched junction nucleotides: 5. This CDR3 is built from 16 residues. Germline assignment: CDR1 SGHNT and CDR2 YYREEE (reference sequence).

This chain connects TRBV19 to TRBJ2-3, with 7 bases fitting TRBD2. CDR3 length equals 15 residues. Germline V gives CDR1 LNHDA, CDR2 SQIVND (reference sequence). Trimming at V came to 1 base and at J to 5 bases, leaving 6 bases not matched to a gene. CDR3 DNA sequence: TGTGCCAGTAGTATAGGGGAGGGCCCTGGAGATACGCAGTATTTT. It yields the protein CASSIGEGPGDTQYF.

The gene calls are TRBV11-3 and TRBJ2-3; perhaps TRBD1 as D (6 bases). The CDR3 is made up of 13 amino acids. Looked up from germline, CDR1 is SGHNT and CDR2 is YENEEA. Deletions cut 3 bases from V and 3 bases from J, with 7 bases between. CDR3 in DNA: TGTGCCAGCAGCTTCCAGGGGACAGATACGCAGTATTTT. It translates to CASSFQGTDTQYF.

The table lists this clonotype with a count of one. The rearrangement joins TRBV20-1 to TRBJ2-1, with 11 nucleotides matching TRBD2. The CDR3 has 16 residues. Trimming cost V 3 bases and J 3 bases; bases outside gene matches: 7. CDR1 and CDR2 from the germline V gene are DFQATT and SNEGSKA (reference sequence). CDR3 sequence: CSASLNSGRVYNEQFF. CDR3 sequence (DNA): TGCAGTGCTAGTCTAAATAGCGGGAGGGTCTACAATGAGCAGTTCTTC.

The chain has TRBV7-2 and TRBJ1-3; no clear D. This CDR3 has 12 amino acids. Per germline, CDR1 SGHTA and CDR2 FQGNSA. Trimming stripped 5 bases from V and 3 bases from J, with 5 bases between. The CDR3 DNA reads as TGTGCCAGCAGCAACAGTGGAAACACCATATATTTT. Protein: CASSNSGNTIYF.

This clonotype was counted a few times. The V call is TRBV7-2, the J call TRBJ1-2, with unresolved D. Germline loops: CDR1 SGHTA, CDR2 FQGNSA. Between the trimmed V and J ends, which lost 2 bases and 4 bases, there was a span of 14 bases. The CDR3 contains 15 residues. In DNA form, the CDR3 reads TGTGCCAGCAGCTTAAATGTAGGGTTTGGCTATGGCTACACCTTC. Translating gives CASSLNVGFGYGYTF.

The CDR3 coding sequence is TGTGCCAGCAGAGACCGAAGAAATCAGCCCCAGCATTTT. Translating gives CASRDRRNQPQHF. The genes are TRBV6-2 or TRBV6-3 and TRBJ1-5, with D unresolved. This CDR3 is built from 13 residues. Germline CDR1 MNHEY, CDR2 SVGEGT. V gave up 6 bases and J gave up 4 bases, with 10 bases separating them.

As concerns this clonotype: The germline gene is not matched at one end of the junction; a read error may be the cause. The CDR3 DNA follows: TGTGCCAGCAGCGAAGGTATACAGGATCCTCAGCCCCAGCATTTT. Its translation is CASSEGIQDPQPQHF. V and J are TRBV2 and TRBJ1-5, with D possibly TRBD1 on 5 matching bases. The CDR3 totals 15 residues. Germline CDR1 SNHLY, CDR2 FYNNEI.

The CDR3 is CASSGRDRGLNEQFF. The CDR3 nucleotides read TGTGCCAGCAGCGGCCGGGACAGGGGGCTCAATGAGCAGTTCTTC. The chain combines TRBV7-2 with TRBJ2-1, with 12 bases matching TRBD1. The V gene end was trimmed by 5 bases and the J gene end by 6 bases; junction bases not matched to a gene: 5. This CDR3 comprises 15 residues. CDR1 SGHTA and CDR2 FQGNSA come from the germline V gene.

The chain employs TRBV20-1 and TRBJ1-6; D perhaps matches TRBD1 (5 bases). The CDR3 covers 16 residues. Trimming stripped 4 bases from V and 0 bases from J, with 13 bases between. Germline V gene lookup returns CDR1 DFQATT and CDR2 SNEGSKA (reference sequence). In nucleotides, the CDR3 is TGCAGTGCTAAAGACGGACAAAGCTCCTATAATTCACCCCTCCACTTT. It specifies CSAKDGQSSYNSPLHF.

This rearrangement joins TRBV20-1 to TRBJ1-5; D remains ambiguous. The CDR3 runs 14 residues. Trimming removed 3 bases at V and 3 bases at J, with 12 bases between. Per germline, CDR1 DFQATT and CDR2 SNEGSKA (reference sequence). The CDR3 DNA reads TGCAGTGCTAGTCGGTCCACTGACAATCAGCCCCAGCATTTT. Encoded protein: CSASRSTDNQPQHF.